Listed here are 4 T cell receptor beta chains from one sample, sequenced in a study of PD-L1 blockade in urothelial cancer. Libraries were prepared by immunoSEQ multiplex PCR; TCRdb keeps only in-frame clonotypes and omits some of them. The sample lists tens of thousands of clones; roughly 84% were seen once. The sequenced sample was PBMCs, obtained around atezolizumab (anti-PD-L1) treatment. Receptors originate from a man between 65 and 85 years old with urothelial cancer.

The CDR3, as DNA: TGTGCCAGCAGCCAATGGAGCGGGAGGGACTACGAGCAGTACTTC. It is translated as CASSQWSGRDYEQYF. The gene calls are TRBV14 and TRBJ2-7, with 10 bases that match TRBD2. The CDR3 consists of 15 residues. Germline loops: CDR1 SGHDN, CDR2 FVKESK. With 2 bases clipped from V and 3 bases from J, the junction kept 4 bases outside the gene matches.

The chain couples TRBV5-4 to TRBJ2-2; the match to TRBD2 covers 11 bases. CDR1 and CDR2 (germline): SGHNT, YYREEE (reference sequence). V was clipped by 0 bases and J by 2 bases; unmatched bases: 3. This CDR3 is 17 amino acids long. The CDR3 loop reads CASSLGSGRGNTGELFF. CDR3 nucleotides: TGTGCCAGCAGCTTGGGTAGCGGGAGGGGAAACACCGGGGAGCTGTTTTTT.

The chain employs TRBV27 and TRBJ2-1, with 7 bases aligning to TRBD2. The CDR3 has 14 amino acids. Unmatched junction bases numbered 2, after V lost 3 bases and J lost 3 bases. The V gene's germline CDR1 is MNHEY and CDR2 SMNVEV (reference sequence). The CDR3 DNA sequence: TGTGCCAGCAGTTTGCGGGAGTTCTACAATGAGCAGTTCTTC. As protein: CASSLREFYNEQFF.

The V gene is TRBV18, the J gene TRBJ2-7, with a weak D call TRBD1 (7 bases). Germline V gene sequence: CDR1 KGHSH, CDR2 LQKENI. Trimming removed 2 bases from V and 3 bases from J, with 14 bases in between. This CDR3 is 15 amino acids long. CDR3 in DNA: TGTGCCAGCTCACCATCAGGGGGGTCCGGCTACGAGCAGTACTTC. It is translated as CASSPSGGSGYEQYF.